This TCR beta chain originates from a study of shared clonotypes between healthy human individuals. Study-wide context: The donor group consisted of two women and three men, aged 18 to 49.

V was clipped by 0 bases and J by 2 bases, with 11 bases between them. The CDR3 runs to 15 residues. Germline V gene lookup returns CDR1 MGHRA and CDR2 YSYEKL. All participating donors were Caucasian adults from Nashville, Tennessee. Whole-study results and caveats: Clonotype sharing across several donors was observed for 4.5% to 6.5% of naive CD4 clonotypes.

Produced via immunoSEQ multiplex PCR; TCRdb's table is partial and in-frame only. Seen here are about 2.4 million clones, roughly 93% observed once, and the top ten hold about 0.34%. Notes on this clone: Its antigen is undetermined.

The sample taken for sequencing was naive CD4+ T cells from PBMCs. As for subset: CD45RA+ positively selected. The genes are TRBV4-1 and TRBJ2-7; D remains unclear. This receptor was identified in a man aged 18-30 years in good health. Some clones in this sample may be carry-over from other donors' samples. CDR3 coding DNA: TGCGCCAGCAGCCAAGATAAGGGCAGAACCTACGAGCAGTACTTC. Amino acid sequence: CASSQDKGRTYEQYF.